This entry features one T cell receptor beta chain sequence. Only CD45RO-negative cells positively selected for CCR7 counted as naive CD8 cells, so terminally differentiated effector memory CD45RA+ cells were excluded. The V and J ends lost 0 bases and 1 base, in that order; junction bases with no gene match: 8. Germline CDR1 KGHSH, CDR2 LQKENI. The CDR3 length is 19 residues. At the deep level, the assay was run. Here immunoSEQ multiplex PCR was the method, and the copy in TCRdb shows in-frame clones only, minus some. The profile shows about 2.1 million clones, 85% to 95% of them singletons. The data originate from a study of shared clonotypes between healthy human individuals.

Sequenced input: naive CD8+ T cells from PBMCs. This clonotype was obtained from a man younger than 30 in good health. Some clones in this sample may be carry-over from other donors' samples. The chain couples TRBV18 to TRBJ2-3; 12 bases align to TRBD1. CDR3 nucleotide sequence: TGTGCCAGCTCACCACCCGGGACAGGGGGCGCCCATGGCACAGATACGCAGTATTTT. This sequence encodes CASSPPGTGGAHGTDTQYF.